Following are 7 T cell receptor beta chains from one sample sequenced in a study of human thymus T cells. Libraries were prepared by immunoSEQ multiplex PCR; TCRdb keeps only in-frame clonotypes and omits some of them. The repertoire holds around 130,000 clones, with around 94% as singletons. Corrective heart surgery yielded resections, and these provided the thymus tissue. The sequencing sample was made of thymus tissue. These receptors all come from a boy less than two years old with a congenital heart defect but otherwise immunologically healthy.

V gene TRBV4-3 combines with J gene TRBJ1-1; possibly TRBD1 for D (5 bases). With 4 bases removed from V and 1 base from J, the gap between germline ends came to 13 bases. Per germline, CDR1 LGHNA and CDR2 YSLEER. The CDR3 has 15 residues. CDR3 sequence: CASSPRGRENTEAFF. The CDR3 region has the DNA TGCGCCAGCAGCCCACGAGGCAGGGAGAACACTGAAGCTTTCTTT.

The rearrangement joins TRBV7-9 to TRBJ1-1, with 7 bases matching TRBD1. The CDR3 is 14 residues long. The germline V gene encodes CDR1 SEHNR and CDR2 FQNEAQ (reference sequence). The junction had 5 bases not matched to a gene; V was cut back by 2 bases and J by 5 bases. The CDR3 sequence is CASSLKTGETEAFF. The CDR3 DNA sequence: TGTGCCAGCAGCTTAAAAACAGGGGAAACTGAAGCTTTCTTT.

This clone was detected once. The J gene is TRBJ2-7, the V gene TRBV7-9; TRBD1 is a possible D gene (6 bases). The CDR3 is 12 amino acids. The V end lost 8 bases, the J end lost 2 bases, and 10 bases lay between the germline ends. CDR1 SEHNR and CDR2 FQNEAQ come from the germline V gene (reference sequence). The CDR3 DNA sequence: TGTGCCAGCTCTAAGGGGGCCTACGAGCAGTACTTC. This translates into CASSKGAYEQYF.

The J gene is TRBJ2-7, the V gene TRBV5-4, with D possibly matching TRBD1 (5 bases). V was pared by 1 base and J by 4 bases, with 21 bases between. The CDR3 contains 17 residues. CDR1 is SGHNT, CDR2 YYREEE, per germline (reference sequence). CDR3 region: CASSLIFQGGKNYEQYF. CDR3 bases: TGTGCCAGCAGCTTGATTTTTCAGGGTGGTAAGAATTACGAGCAGTACTTC.

This sequence joins TRBV14 and TRBJ2-1, with 14 bases aligning to TRBD2. This CDR3 is built from 17 residues. Per germline, CDR1 SGHDN and CDR2 FVKESK. The J segment lost 5 bases and the V segment lost 4 bases, leaving 7 bases of the junction unmatched. CDR3 nucleotides: TGTGCCAGCAGCCGTACCGGACTAGCGGGGGGCCACAATGAGCAGTTCTTC. Protein: CASSRTGLAGGHNEQFF.

The chain couples TRBV4-2 to TRBJ1-5; no firm D call. V lost 2 bases, J lost 1 base, and 0 bases lay in between. The CDR3 totals 12 residues. Germline-derived CDR1 and CDR2 are LGHNA and YNFKEQ. The CDR3, as DNA: TGTGCCAGCAGCCAAAGCAATCAGCCCCAGCATTTT. Its translation is CASSQSNQPQHF.

V is TRBV6-5 and J is TRBJ2-5; TRBD2 might be the D (7 bases). The germline gives CDR1 MNHEY, CDR2 SVGAGI. This CDR3 contains 15 residues. V was pared by 6 bases and J by 13 bases, with 27 bases between. The CDR3 loop reads CASRPLEGGGRRRYF. For the CDR3, the DNA is TGTGCCAGCAGGCCTCTCGAGGGCGGGGGCCGCCGCCGGTACTTC.